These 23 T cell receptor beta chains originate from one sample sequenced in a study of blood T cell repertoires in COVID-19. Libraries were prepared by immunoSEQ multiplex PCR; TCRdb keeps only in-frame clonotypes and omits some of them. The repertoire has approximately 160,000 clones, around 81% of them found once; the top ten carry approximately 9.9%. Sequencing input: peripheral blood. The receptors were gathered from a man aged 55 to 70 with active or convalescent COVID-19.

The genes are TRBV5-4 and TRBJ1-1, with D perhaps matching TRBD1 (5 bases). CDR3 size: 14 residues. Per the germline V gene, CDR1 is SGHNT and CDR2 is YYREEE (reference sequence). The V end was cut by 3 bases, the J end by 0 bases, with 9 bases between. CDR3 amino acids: CASSSEGLNTEAFF. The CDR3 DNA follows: TGTGCCAGCAGCTCGGAGGGACTGAACACTGAAGCTTTCTTT.

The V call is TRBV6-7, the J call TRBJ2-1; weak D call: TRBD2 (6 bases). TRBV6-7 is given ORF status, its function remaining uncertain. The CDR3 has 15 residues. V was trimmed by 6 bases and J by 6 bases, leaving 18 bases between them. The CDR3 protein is CASSFRDSQVNEQFF. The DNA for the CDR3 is TGTGCCAGCAGCTTCCGGGACTCCCAAGTCAATGAGCAGTTCTTC.

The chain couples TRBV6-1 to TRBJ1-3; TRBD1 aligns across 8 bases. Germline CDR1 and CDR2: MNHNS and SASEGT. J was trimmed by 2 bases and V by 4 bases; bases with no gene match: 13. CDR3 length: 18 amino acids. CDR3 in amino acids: CASSGAGQASRTGNTIYF. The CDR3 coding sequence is TGTGCCAGCAGTGGGGCGGGACAGGCATCTCGAACTGGAAACACCATATATTTT.

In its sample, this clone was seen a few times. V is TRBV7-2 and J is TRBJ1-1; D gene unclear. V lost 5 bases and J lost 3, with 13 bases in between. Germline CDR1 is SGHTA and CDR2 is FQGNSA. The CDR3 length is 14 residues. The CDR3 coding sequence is TGTGCCAGCAGCCCACGAGGAGCGCACACTGAAGCTTTCTTT. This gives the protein CASSPRGAHTEAFF.

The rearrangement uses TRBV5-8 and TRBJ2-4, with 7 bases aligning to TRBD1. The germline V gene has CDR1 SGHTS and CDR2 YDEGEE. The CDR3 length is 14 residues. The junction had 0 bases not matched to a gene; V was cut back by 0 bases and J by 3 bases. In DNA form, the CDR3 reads TGTGCCAGCAGCTTGGGGGACAGCAAAAACATTCAGTACTTC. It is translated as CASSLGDSKNIQYF.

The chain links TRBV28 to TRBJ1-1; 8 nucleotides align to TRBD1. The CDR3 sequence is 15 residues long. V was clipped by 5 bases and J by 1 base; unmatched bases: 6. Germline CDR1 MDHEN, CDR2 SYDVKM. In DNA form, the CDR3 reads TGTGCCAGCAGTAAGCCCGGGACAGGGAACACTGAAGCTTTCTTT. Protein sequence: CASSKPGTGNTEAFF.

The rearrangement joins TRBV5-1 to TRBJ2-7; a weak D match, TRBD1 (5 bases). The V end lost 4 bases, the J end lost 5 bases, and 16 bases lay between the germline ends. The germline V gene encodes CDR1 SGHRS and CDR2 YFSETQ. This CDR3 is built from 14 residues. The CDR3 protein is CASSPPGQGHEQYF. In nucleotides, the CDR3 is TGCGCCAGCAGCCCCCCAGGGCAGGGCCACGAGCAGTACTTC.

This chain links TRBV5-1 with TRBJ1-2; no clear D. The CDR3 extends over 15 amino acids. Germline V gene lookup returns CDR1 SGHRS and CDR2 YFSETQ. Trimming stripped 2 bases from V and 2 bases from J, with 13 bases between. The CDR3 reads CASSFSLGANYGYTF. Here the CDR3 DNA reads TGCGCCAGCAGCTTTAGTCTGGGAGCCAACTATGGCTACACCTTC.

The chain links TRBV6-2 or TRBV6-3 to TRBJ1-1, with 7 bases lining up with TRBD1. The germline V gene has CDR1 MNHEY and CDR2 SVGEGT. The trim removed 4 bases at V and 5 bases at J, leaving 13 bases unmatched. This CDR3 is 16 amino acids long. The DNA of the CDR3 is TGTGCCAGCAGTTCCCCGAGGGGGGCAGGGGGTACTGAAGCTTTCTTT. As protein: CASSSPRGAGGTEAFF.

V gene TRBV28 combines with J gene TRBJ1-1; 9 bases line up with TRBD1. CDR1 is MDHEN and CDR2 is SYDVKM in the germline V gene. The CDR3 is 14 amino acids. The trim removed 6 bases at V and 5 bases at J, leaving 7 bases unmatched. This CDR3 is CASRSGQGGTEAFF. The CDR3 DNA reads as TGTGCCAGCAGATCGGGACAGGGTGGAACTGAAGCTTTCTTT.

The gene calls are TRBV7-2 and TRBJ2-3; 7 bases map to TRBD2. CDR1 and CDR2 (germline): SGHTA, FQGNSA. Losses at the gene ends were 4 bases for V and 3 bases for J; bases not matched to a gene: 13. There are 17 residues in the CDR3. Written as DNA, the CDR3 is TGTGCCAGCAGCTCACCCGATGGGGGAGGGCCGACAGATACGCAGTATTTT. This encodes CASSSPDGGGPTDTQYF.

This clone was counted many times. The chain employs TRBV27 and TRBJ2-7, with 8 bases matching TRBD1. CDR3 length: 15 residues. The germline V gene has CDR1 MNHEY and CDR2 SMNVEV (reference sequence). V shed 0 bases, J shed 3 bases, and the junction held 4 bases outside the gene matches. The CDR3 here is CASSLSIGQGYEQYF. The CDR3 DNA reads TGTGCCAGCAGTTTATCGATTGGACAGGGCTACGAGCAGTACTTC.

The chain's CDR3 is CASSPTSGGVDTQYF. The CDR3 DNA is TGTGCCAGCAGTCCTACTAGCGGGGGGGTAGATACGCAGTATTTT. V and J are TRBV3-1 (or the pseudogene TRBV3-2) and TRBJ2-3; TRBD2 matches at 13 bases. The CDR3 is 15 amino acids. With 6 bases clipped from V and 5 bases from J, the junction kept 5 bases outside the gene matches. Germline assignment: CDR1 LGHDT and CDR2 YNNKEL (reference sequence).

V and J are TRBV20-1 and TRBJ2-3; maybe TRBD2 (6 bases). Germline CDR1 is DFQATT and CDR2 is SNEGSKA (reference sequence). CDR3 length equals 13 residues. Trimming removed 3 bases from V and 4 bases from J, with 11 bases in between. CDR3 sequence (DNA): TGCAGTGCTAGTGGACTAAACGCAGATACGCAGTATTTT. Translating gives CSASGLNADTQYF.

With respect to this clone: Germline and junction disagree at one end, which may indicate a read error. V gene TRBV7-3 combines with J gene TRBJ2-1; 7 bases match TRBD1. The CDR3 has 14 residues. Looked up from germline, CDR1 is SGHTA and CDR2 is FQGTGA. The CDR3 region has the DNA TGTGCCAGCAACTTAGGGGGCATGGACAATGAGCAGTTCTTC. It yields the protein CASNLGGMDNEQFF.

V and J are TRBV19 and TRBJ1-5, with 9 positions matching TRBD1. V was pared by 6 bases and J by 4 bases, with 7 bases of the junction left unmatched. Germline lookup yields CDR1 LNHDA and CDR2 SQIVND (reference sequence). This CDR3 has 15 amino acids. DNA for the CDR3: TGTGCCAGTAGACGGGAGGGACAGGGAAATCAGCCCCAGCATTTT. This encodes CASRREGQGNQPQHF.

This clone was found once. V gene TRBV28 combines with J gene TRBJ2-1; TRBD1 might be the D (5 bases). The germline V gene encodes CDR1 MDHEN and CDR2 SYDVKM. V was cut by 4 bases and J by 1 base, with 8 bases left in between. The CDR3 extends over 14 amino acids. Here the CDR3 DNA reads TGTGCCAGCAGTTCCGCAGGGTCCTACAATGAGCAGTTCTTC. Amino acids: CASSSAGSYNEQFF.

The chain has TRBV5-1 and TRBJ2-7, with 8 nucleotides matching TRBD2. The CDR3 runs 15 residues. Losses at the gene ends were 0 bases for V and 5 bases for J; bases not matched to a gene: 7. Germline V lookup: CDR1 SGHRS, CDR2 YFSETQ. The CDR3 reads CASSLAVSGINEQYF. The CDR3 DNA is TGCGCCAGCAGCTTGGCGGTTAGCGGGATAAACGAGCAGTACTTC. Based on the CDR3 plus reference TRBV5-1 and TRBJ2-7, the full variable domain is KAGVTQTPRYLIKTRGQQVTLSCSPISGHRSVSWYQQTPGQGLQFLFEYFSETQRNKGNFPGRFSGRQFSNSRSEMNVSTLELGDSALYLCASSLAVSGINEQYFGPGTRLTVT.

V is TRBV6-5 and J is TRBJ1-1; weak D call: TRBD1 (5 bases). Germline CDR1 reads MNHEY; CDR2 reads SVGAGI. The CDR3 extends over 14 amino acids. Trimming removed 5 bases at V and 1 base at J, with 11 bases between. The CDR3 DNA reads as TGTGCCAGCAGTCTCCTAGACAGGAACACTGAAGCTTTCTTT. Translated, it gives CASSLLDRNTEAFF.

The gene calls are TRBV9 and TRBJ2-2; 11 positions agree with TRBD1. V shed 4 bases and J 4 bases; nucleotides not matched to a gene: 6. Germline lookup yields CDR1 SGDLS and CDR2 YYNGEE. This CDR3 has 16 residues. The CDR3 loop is CASSPTGQGVTGELFF. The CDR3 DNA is TGTGCCAGCAGCCCGACGGGACAGGGGGTCACCGGGGAGCTGTTTTTT.

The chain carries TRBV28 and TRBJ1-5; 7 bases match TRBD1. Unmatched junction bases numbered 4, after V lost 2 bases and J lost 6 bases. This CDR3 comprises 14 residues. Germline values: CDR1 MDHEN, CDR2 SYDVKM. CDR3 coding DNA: TGTGCCAGCAGTTTAGACAGGGTGGGTCAGCCCCAGCATTTT. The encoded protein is CASSLDRVGQPQHF.

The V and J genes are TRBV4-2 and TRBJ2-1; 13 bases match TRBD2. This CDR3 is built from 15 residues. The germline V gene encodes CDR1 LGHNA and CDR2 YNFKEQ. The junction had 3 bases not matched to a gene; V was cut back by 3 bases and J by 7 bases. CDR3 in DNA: TGTGCCAGCAGCCAGGGACTAGCGGGGCTGAATGAGCAGTTCTTC. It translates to CASSQGLAGLNEQFF.

The CDR3: CASSFASVSYEQYF. CDR3 nucleotide sequence: TGCGCCAGCAGCTTCGCCAGCGTGTCCTACGAGCAGTACTTC. The chain has TRBV5-1 and TRBJ2-7; no reliable D call. The germline V and J ends were trimmed by 2 bases and 1 base, with 10 bases remaining between them. Germline assignment: CDR1 SGHRS and CDR2 YFSETQ. CDR3 length: 14 amino acids. Looking up the rest from reference TRBV5-1 and TRBJ2-7 gives the full variable domain: KAGVTQTPRYLIKTRGQQVTLSCSPISGHRSVSWYQQTPGQGLQFLFEYFSETQRNKGNFPGRFSGRQFSNSRSEMNVSTLELGDSALYLCASSFASVSYEQYFGPGTRLTVT.